This T cell receptor beta chain appears in the sequencing data of a study of shared clonotypes between healthy human individuals. The germline V gene encodes CDR1 SGHNT and CDR2 YENEEA. CDR3 length equals 15 residues. The germline V and J ends were trimmed by 5 bases and 4 bases, with 15 bases remaining between them. Profiling relied on immunoSEQ multiplex PCR, and the TCRdb table lists in-frame clones only, not all of them. Of around 2,000,000 clones listed, 93% are singletons. Naive CD8 isolation took CD45RO-negative cells positively selected for CCR7 and excluded terminally differentiated effector memory CD45RA+ cells.

Sequenced: naive CD8+ T cells from PBMCs. The TCR comes from a man between 18 and 29 years old in good health. Some clones in this sample may be carry-over from other donors' samples. The chain has TRBV11-3 and TRBJ2-1; tentative D call: TRBD2 (6 bases). The DNA of the CDR3 is TGTGCCAGCAGCCCTTCGGGTGGAGGGTACAATGAGCAGTTCTTC. Its protein product is CASSPSGGGYNEQFF.